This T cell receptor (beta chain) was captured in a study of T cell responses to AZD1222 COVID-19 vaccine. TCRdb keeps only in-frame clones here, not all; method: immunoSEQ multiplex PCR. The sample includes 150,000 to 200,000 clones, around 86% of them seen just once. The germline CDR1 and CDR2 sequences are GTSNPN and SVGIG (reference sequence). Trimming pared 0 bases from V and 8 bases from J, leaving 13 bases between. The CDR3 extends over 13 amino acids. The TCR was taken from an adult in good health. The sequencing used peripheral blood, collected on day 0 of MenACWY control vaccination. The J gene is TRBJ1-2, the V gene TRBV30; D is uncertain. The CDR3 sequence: CAWSVLGFGGYTF. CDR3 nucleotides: TGTGCCTGGAGTGTACTCGGGTTCGGCGGCTACACCTTC.